These 2 T cell receptor beta chains originate from one sample sequenced in a study of T cell changes during pregnancy in multiple sclerosis. Sequencing was performed with immunoSEQ multiplex PCR; in TCRdb, only in-frame clones are kept and a portion is missing. The sample yields more than 95,000 clones, roughly 92% seen once. This specimen consisted of peripheral blood, obtained after pregnancy. The receptors shown here come from a female donor with multiple sclerosis, enrolled in a pregnancy study.

This clone was detected only once. The gene calls are TRBV7-9 and TRBJ1-3, with D unclear. V was cut by 0 bases and J by 0 bases, with 6 bases left in between. Germline values: CDR1 SEHNR, CDR2 FQNEAQ (reference sequence). The CDR3 is made up of 15 amino acids. The CDR3 here is CASSLARASGNTIYF. The CDR3 DNA sequence: TGTGCCAGCAGCTTAGCGCGGGCCTCTGGAAACACCATATATTTT.

The CDR3 region is CASSATGLVYEQYF. CDR3 DNA sequence: TGTGCCAGCAGCGCCACGGGACTAGTCTACGAGCAGTACTTC. V usage is TRBV7-6 and J usage is TRBJ2-7; TRBD2 matches 8 bases. This CDR3 has 14 amino acids. J was trimmed by 3 bases and V by 5 bases; bases with no gene match: 6. From germline, CDR1 is SGHVS and CDR2 FNYEAQ.